The TCR beta chain described here comes from a study of cytomegalovirus exposure and HLA in healthy donors. Study-wide results and caveats: Association of a missense DCLRE1C variant with TCR beta V- and J-gene trimming was reported in a later analysis. Productive status was seen about 90% or about 30% of the time for most TCR beta V segments in an earlier analysis. Many donors shared some public TCRs, even though most TCR sequences were rare. In a later analysis, at a false discovery rate of 0.05, 16,951 TCR beta sequences matched HLA alleles.

PCR primers comprised 60 Vbeta and 13 Jbeta primers. Sequencing was performed with immunoSEQ multiplex PCR; in TCRdb, only in-frame clones are kept and a portion is missing. The repertoire consists of 95,000 to 130,000 clones, with roughly 70% occurring once and the leading ten covering about 1.6%. As regards this clone: The antigen remains undetermined.

The CDR3 contains 13 residues. CDR1 is MNHNY and CDR2 is SVGAGI in the germline V gene (reference sequence). Losses at the gene ends were 4 bases for V and 5 bases for J; bases not matched to a gene: 1. The rearrangement links TRBV6-6 to TRBJ1-5; 8 bases match TRBD1. Source material: PBMCs. The clonotype originates from a woman between 18 and 29 years old in good health and CMV-seronegative. The CDR3 bases are TGTGCCAGCAGTTTGACAGGGGATCAGCCCCAGCATTTT. Its translation: CASSLTGDQPQHF.